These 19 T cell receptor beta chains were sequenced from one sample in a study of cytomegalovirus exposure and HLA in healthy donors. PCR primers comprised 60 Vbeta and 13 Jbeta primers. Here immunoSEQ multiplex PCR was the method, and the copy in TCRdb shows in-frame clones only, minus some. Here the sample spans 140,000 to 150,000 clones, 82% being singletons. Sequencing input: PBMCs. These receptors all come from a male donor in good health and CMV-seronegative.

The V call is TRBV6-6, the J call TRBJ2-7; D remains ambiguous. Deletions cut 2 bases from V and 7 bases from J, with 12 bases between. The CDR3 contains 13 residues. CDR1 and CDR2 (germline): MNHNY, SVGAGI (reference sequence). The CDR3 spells CASSYTGNGEQYF. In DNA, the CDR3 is TGTGCCAGCAGTTACACGGGTAATGGGGAGCAGTACTTC.

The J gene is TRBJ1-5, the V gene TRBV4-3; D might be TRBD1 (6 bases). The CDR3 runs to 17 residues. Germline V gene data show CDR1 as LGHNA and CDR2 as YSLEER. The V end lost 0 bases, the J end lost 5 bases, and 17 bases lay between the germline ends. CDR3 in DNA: TGCGCCAGCAGCCAAGACGCCGTGAGGACAGTGGATCAGCCCCAGCATTTT. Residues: CASSQDAVRTVDQPQHF.

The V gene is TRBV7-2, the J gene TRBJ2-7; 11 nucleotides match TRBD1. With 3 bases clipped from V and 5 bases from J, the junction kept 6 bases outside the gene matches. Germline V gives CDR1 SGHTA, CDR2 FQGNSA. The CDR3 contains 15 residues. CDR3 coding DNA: TGTGCCAGCAGCTTCTGGACAGGGGGCGCGAACGAGCAGTACTTC. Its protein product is CASSFWTGGANEQYF.

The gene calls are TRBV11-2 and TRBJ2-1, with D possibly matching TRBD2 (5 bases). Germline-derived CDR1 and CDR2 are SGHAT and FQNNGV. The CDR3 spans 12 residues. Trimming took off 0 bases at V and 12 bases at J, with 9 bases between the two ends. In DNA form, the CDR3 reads TGTGCCAGCAGCTTAGAGGAGGCATGGCAGTTCTTC. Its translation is CASSLEEAWQFF.

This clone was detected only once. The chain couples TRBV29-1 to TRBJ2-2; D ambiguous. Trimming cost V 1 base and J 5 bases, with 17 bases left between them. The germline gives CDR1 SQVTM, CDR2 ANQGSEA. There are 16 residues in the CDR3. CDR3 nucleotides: TGCAGCGTTGAAGGGCCTAGAGGAACGACGACCGGGGAGCTGTTTTTT. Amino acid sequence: CSVEGPRGTTTGELFF.

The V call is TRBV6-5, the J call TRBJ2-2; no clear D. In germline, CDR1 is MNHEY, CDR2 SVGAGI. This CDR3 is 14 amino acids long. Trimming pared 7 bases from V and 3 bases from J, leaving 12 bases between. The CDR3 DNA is TGTGCCAGCAAGCTTCGTTCGTACACCGGGGAGCTGTTTTTT. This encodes CASKLRSYTGELFF.

The CDR3 sequence: CASSFGGSPLHF. The CDR3 DNA reads TGTGCCAGCAGCTTCGGGGGTTCACCCCTCCACTTT. The gene calls are TRBV7-2 and TRBJ1-6; D is perhaps TRBD1 (5 bases). Germline CDR1 reads SGHTA; CDR2 reads FQGNSA. V was cut by 3 bases and J by 9 bases, with 6 bases left in between. The CDR3 length is 12 residues.

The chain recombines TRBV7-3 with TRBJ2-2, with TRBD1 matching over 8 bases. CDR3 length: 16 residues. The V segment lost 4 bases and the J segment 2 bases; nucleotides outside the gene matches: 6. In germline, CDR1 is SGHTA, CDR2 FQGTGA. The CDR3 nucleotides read TGTGCCAGCAGCTCGCAGGGACAGGCCAACACCGGGGAGCTGTTTTTT. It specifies CASSSQGQANTGELFF.

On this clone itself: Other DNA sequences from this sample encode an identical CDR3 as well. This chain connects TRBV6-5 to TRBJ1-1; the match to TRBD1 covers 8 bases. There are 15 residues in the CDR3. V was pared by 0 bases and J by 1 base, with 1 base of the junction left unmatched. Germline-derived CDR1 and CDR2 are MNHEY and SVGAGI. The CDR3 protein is CASSYSDRGNTEAFF. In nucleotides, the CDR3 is TGTGCCAGCAGTTACTCAGACAGGGGGAACACTGAAGCTTTCTTT.

The CDR3 loop reads CASRRGEGSYEQYF. The CDR3 DNA reads as TGTGCCAGCAGGAGAGGTGAGGGCTCCTACGAGCAGTACTTC. The chain recombines TRBV7-8 with TRBJ2-7, with TRBD2 as a possible D gene (5 bases). This CDR3 has 14 amino acids. Looked up from germline, CDR1 is SGHVS and CDR2 is FQNEAQ. The V gene lost 6 bases and the J gene lost 0 bases, with 12 bases spanning the gap. The variable domain in full, completed from reference TRBV7-8 and TRBJ2-7, reads GAGVSQSPRYKVAKRGQDVALRCDPISGHVSLFWYQQALGQGPEFLTYFQNEAQLDKSGLPSDRFFAERPEGSVSTLKIQRTQQEDSAVYLCASRRGEGSYEQYFGPGTRLTVT.

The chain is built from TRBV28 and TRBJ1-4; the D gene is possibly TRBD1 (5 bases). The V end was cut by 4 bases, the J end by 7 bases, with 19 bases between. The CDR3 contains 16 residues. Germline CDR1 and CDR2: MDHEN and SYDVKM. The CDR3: CASSSGLGRVGEKLFF. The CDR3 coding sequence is TGTGCCAGCAGTTCTGGGCTCGGCAGGGTGGGTGAAAAACTGTTTTTT.

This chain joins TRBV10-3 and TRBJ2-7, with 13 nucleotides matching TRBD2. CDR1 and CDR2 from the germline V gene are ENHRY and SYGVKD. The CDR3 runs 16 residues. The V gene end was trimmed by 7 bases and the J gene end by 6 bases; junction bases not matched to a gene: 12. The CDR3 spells CAINDGGLAGAGEQYF. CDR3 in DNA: TGTGCCATCAATGACGGAGGACTAGCGGGAGCTGGCGAGCAGTACTTC.

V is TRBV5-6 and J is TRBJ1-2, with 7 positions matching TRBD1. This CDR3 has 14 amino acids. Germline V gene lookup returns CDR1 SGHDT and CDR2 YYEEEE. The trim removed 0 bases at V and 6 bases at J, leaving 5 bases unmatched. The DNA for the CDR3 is TGTGCCAGCAGCTTGGATAGGGGGCTGAATGGCTACACCTTC. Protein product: CASSLDRGLNGYTF.

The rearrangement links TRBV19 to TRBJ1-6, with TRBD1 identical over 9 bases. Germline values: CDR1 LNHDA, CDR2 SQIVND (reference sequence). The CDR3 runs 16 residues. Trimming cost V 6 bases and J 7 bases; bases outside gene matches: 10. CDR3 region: CASRAGGQGQNSPLHF. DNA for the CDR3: TGTGCCAGTAGAGCCGGGGGACAGGGACAGAATTCACCCCTCCACTTT.

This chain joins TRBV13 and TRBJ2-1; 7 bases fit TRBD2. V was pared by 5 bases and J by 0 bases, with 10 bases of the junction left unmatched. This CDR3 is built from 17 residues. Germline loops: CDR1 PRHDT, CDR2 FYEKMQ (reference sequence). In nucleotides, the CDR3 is TGTGCCAGCAGCGGGGCTAGCGGTCTTTACTCCTACAATGAGCAGTTCTTC. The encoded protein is CASSGASGLYSYNEQFF.

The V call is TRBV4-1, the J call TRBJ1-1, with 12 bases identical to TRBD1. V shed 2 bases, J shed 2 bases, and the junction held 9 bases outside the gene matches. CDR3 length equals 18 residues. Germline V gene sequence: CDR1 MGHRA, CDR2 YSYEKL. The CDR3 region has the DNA TGCGCCAGCAGCCAAAACTTAAGGGACAGGGGGCCCAACACTGAAGCTTTCTTT. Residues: CASSQNLRDRGPNTEAFF.

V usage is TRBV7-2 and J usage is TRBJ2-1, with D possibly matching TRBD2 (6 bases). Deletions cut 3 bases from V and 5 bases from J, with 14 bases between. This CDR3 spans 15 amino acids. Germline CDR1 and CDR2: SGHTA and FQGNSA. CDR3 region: CASSFRDSDNNEQFF. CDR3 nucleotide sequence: TGTGCCAGCAGCTTCCGGGACTCCGATAACAATGAGCAGTTCTTC.

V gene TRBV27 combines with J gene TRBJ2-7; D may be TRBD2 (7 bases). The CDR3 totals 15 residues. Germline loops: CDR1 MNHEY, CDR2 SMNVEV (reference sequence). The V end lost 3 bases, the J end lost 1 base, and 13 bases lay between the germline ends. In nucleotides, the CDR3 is TGTGCCAGCAGTTTGGGGGGGGCCGGATCCTACGAGCAGTACTTC. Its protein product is CASSLGGAGSYEQYF.

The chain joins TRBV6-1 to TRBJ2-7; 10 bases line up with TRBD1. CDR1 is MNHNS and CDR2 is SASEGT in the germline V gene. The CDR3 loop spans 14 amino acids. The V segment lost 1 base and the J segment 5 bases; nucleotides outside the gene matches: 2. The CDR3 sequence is CASSEGQGAHEQYF. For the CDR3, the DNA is TGTGCCAGCAGTGAAGGACAGGGGGCCCACGAGCAGTACTTC.